One and the same sample provided the 30 T cell receptor beta chains below, sequenced in a study of glioma-infiltrating T cells. Using RNA template, CDR3s of TCR alpha and beta were amplified with iRepertoire arm-PCR. TCRdb fed the multiplex PCR reads into MiXCR, producing one record per CDR3 protein. The sample has 150,000 to 200,000 distinct CDR3 sequences; about 46% are singletons. The specimen was glioma tissue, nonneoplastic brain tissue, or PBMCs (not recorded which). The receptor source for this set is a human donor with low-grade glioma or glioblastoma, undergoing nonglioma brain surgery, or in good health (not recorded which).

This clonotype has just one count. The junction departs from the called germline gene at one end, perhaps through a read error. The V and J genes are TRBV2 and TRBJ2-4; no firm D call. The CDR3 has 13 residues. CDR1 and CDR2 (germline): SNHLY, FYNNEI. The chain's CDR3 is CPSSPAARNIQYF. The CDR3 DNA reads as TGTCCCAGCAGTCCTGCCGCGAGAAACATTCAGTACTTC. Supplemented by reference TRBV2 and TRBJ2-4, the full variable domain reads EPEVTQTPSHQVTQMGQEVILRCVPISNHLYFYWYRQILGQKVEFLVSFYNNEISEKSEIFDDQFSVERPDGSNFTLKIRSTKLEDSAMYFCPSSPAARNIQYFGAGTRLSVL.

The rearrangement uses TRBV5-1 and TRBJ1-1; D unresolved. CDR3 length equals 14 residues. V shed 0 bases and J shed 3 bases, with 9 bases lying between them. Germline CDR1 reads SGHRS; CDR2 reads YFSETQ. The CDR3 coding sequence is TGCGCCAGCAGCTTGGGAGGGCAGGACACTGAAGCTTTCTTT. As protein: CASSLGGQDTEAFF.

This clonotype was recorded many times. The gene calls are TRBV7-2 and TRBJ1-3; D might be TRBD1 (6 bases). Germline V CDR1 and CDR2: SGHTA, FQGNSA. V was clipped by 11 bases and J by 5 bases, with 13 bases between them. The CDR3 consists of 12 residues. The CDR3 here is CASSRDRNTIYF. DNA of the CDR3: TGTGCCTCCTCCCGGGACAGAAACACCATATATTTT.

This clonotype appeared many times. The rearrangement links TRBV28 to TRBJ1-5; 8 bases match TRBD1. The CDR3 runs 16 residues. V was pared by 2 bases and J by 3 bases, with 6 bases of the junction left unmatched. CDR1 and CDR2 (germline): MDHEN, SYDVKM. The CDR3 nucleotides read TGTGCCAGCAGTTTACACCAGGGGGCAACCAATCAGCCCCAGCATTTT. It codes for CASSLHQGATNQPQHF.

This clonotype showed up many times. This chain uses TRBV7-9 with TRBJ1-1; D unresolved. From germline, CDR1 is SEHNR and CDR2 FQNEAQ (reference sequence). This CDR3 comprises 14 residues. V was cut by 5 bases and J by 4 bases, with 14 bases left in between. The CDR3 sequence: CASSVSGFGTEAFF. The CDR3 bases are TGTGCCAGCAGCGTATCTGGGTTCGGCACTGAAGCTTTCTTT. The whole variable domain, remainder taken from reference TRBV7-9 and TRBJ1-1, is DTGVSQNPRHKITKRGQNVTFRCDPISEHNRLYWYRQTLGQGPEFLTYFQNEAQLEKSRLLSDRFSAERPKGSFSTLEIQRTEQGDSAMYLCASSVSGFGTEAFFGQGTRLTVV.

This clonotype was recorded a few times. A much larger clone sits a single nucleotide away, making a read error possible. The V call is TRBV11-3, the J call TRBJ2-7; 7 nucleotides agree with TRBD1. CDR3 length: 13 amino acids. Trimming removed 7 bases from V and 0 bases from J; junction bases left unmatched: 3. Per germline, CDR1 SGHNT and CDR2 YENEEA. CDR3 in amino acids: CASTAGGSYEQYF. Here the CDR3 DNA reads TGTGCCAGCACCGCAGGGGGCTCCTACGAGCAGTACTTC.

At least ten counts were recorded for this clonotype. CDR3 sequence reads: CSAGFNEQFF. As DNA, the CDR3 is TGCAGTGCCGGCTTCAATGAGCAGTTCTTC. The rearrangement joins TRBV20-1 to TRBJ2-1; the D is unclear. Germline CDR1 is DFQATT and CDR2 is SNEGSKA (reference sequence). Trimming stripped 6 bases from V and 6 bases from J, with 6 bases between. This CDR3 region has 10 residues.

Concerning this clonotype: A much larger clone differs by one base, so this may be a read error. The chain joins TRBV18 to TRBJ2-7; D unresolved. Between the trimmed V and J ends, which lost 6 bases and 2 bases, there was a span of 5 bases. The CDR3 length is 11 residues. Germline V gene lookup returns CDR1 KGHSH and CDR2 LQKENI. For the CDR3, the DNA is TGTGCCAGCTCTAAGGCCTACGAGCAGTACTTC. Translation gives CASSKAYEQYF.

This clonotype was detected a few times. A read error may account for a junction end that differs from germline. The genes are TRBV6-1 and TRBJ2-5, with TRBD2 matching over 7 bases. The CDR3 totals 12 residues. CDR1 is MNHNS and CDR2 is SASEGT in the germline V gene. The CDR3 here is CASRELAKTQYF. CDR3 nucleotides: TGCGCCAGCAGGGAACTAGCGAAGACCCAGTACTTC.

Points on this clonotype: Given a much more abundant clone one base away, this may be a read error. This chain uses TRBV7-9 with TRBJ2-2; no firm D call. CDR1 is SEHNR, CDR2 FQNEAQ, per germline (reference sequence). This CDR3 region has 12 residues. With 6 bases removed from V and 10 bases from J, the gap between germline ends came to 12 bases. CDR3 sequence reads: CASSPQASELFF. CDR3 nucleotide sequence: TGTGCCAGCAGTCCCCAAGCGTCGGAGCTGTTTTTT.

This clonotype was observed many times. V gene TRBV6-1 combines with J gene TRBJ2-7; TRBD2 agrees at 10 bases. In germline, CDR1 is MNHNS, CDR2 SASEGT. The CDR3 is made up of 14 amino acids. V trimming: 6 bases; J trimming: 5 bases; junction bases outside the gene matches: 7. The CDR3 here is CASSSGLATHEQYF. The DNA of the CDR3 is TGTGCCAGCAGCTCGGGACTAGCGACCCACGAGCAGTACTTC.

This clonotype was counted ten times or more. This chain joins TRBV10-3 and TRBJ2-5; the D is unclear. The CDR3 runs to 13 residues. Looked up from germline, CDR1 is ENHRY and CDR2 is SYGVKD. V lost 4 bases and J lost 2, with 8 bases in between. The DNA of the CDR3 is TGTGCCATCAGTGTAGGTGATCAAGAGACCCAGTACTTC. The encoded protein is CAISVGDQETQYF.

This rearrangement joins TRBV4-2 to TRBJ1-4; D gene ambiguous. Between the trimmed V and J ends, which lost 0 bases and 0 bases, there was a span of 11 bases. In germline, CDR1 is LGHNA, CDR2 YNFKEQ. This CDR3 region has 17 residues. The chain's CDR3 is CASSQERRVTTNEKLFF. DNA of the CDR3: TGTGCCAGCAGCCAAGAAAGGAGGGTCACAACTAATGAAAAACTGTTTTTT.

This clonotype was counted a single time. A much larger clone differs by one base, so this may be a read error. The rearrangement uses TRBV28 and TRBJ1-3, with TRBD1 identical over 7 bases. Germline CDR1 MDHEN, CDR2 SYDVKM. The CDR3 length is 15 residues. J lost 3 bases, V lost 5 bases, and 7 bases had no gene match. This chain's CDR3 is CASSTPNRGGNTIYF. The CDR3 DNA is TGTGCCAGCAGTACGCCTAACAGGGGTGGAAACACCATATATTTT. Drawing the rest from reference TRBV28 and TRBJ1-3, the complete variable domain is DVKVTQSSRYLVKRTGEKVFLECVQDMDHENMFWYRQDPGLGLRLIYFSYDVKMKEKGDIPEGYSVSREKKERFSLILESASTNQTSMYLCASSTPNRGGNTIYFGEGSWLTVV.

The rearrangement uses TRBV18 and TRBJ1-2; the D is unclear. Germline CDR1 KGHSH, CDR2 LQKENI. V was shortened by 6 bases and J by 8 bases, with 16 bases between the two germline ends. This CDR3 is built from 13 residues. The chain's CDR3 is CASSLGAAGGYTF. CDR3 in DNA: TGTGCCAGCTCTCTCGGCGCGGCTGGGGGCTACACCTTC.

As to this clonotype: This may stem from a read error, because a much larger clone lies one nucleotide away. In this CDR3 the conserved last residue, phenylalanine or tryptophan, is missing, so a read error is likely. V is TRBV2 and J is TRBJ1-2; D not certain. CDR1 SNHLY and CDR2 FYNNEI come from the germline V gene. This CDR3 has 14 amino acids. The ends were cut back, 6 bases at V and 4 bases at J, with 15 bases in the middle. The CDR3 sequence is CASRAGQYSYGYTL. As DNA, the CDR3 is TGTGCCAGCAGGGCGGGCCAGTACTCCTATGGCTACACCCTC.

This chain joins TRBV19 and TRBJ2-1; D possibly corresponds to TRBD2 (6 bases). Trimming removed 1 base from V and 7 bases from J, with 11 bases in between. Germline CDR1 is LNHDA and CDR2 is SQIVND (reference sequence). CDR3 size: 14 residues. CDR3: CASSIGGLTNEQFF. DNA of the CDR3: TGTGCCAGTAGTATAGGGGGACTCACGAATGAGCAGTTCTTC.

This clonotype was seen only a few times. The chain combines TRBV11-2 with TRBJ1-1; no reliable D call. The ends were cut back, 0 bases at V and 1 base at J, with 6 bases in the middle. Looked up from germline, CDR1 is SGHAT and CDR2 is FQNNGV. The CDR3 spans 14 residues. CDR3: CASSLEWGNTEAFF. CDR3 DNA: TGTGCCAGCAGCTTAGAGTGGGGGAACACTGAAGCTTTCTTT. The full variable domain, with the rest looked up from reference TRBV11-2 and TRBJ1-1, is EAGVAQSPRYKIIEKRQSVAFWCNPISGHATLYWYQQILGQGPKLLIQFQNNGVVDDSQLPKDRFSAERLKGVDSTLKIQPAKLEDSAVYLCASSLEWGNTEAFFGQGTRLTVV.

CDR3 protein: CASKEYTDTQYF. CDR3 in DNA: TGTGCCAGCAAGGAGTACACAGATACGCAGTATTTT. The chain couples TRBV12-3 or TRBV12-4 to TRBJ2-3; D remains ambiguous. CDR3 length: 12 residues. Trimming removed 7 bases at V and 2 bases at J, with 7 bases between.

This clonotype was recorded many times. The rearrangement uses TRBV6-1 and TRBJ1-2, with no clear D. Trimming cost V 4 bases and J 2 bases, with 8 bases left between them. CDR3 length: 13 amino acids. Per the germline V gene, CDR1 is MNHNS and CDR2 is SASEGT. CDR3 bases: TGTGCCAGCAGTGGATTGGGGAACTATGGCTACACCTTC. Amino acids: CASSGLGNYGYTF.

This clonotype was seen repeatedly, ten times or more. The chain carries TRBV7-9 and TRBJ2-1, with 7 bases that match TRBD2. The V segment lost 4 bases and the J segment 10 bases; nucleotides outside the gene matches: 1. Germline lookup yields CDR1 SEHNR and CDR2 FQNEAQ (reference sequence). This CDR3 comprises 11 residues. CDR3 nucleotide sequence: TGTGCCAGCAGCTCTAGCGGAGAGCAGTTCTTC. It translates to CASSSSGEQFF. The full variable domain, with the rest looked up from reference TRBV7-9 and TRBJ2-1, is DTGVSQNPRHKITKRGQNVTFRCDPISEHNRLYWYRQTLGQGPEFLTYFQNEAQLEKSRLLSDRFSAERPKGSFSTLEIQRTEQGDSAMYLCASSSSGEQFFGPGTRLTVL.

This sequence joins TRBV4-1 and TRBJ1-5; TRBD1 matches at 7 bases. V shed 1 base and J 1 base; nucleotides not matched to a gene: 10. The CDR3 loop spans 18 amino acids. Germline CDR1 reads MGHRA; CDR2 reads YSYEKL. The CDR3 reads CASSQVLRQGLSNQPQHF. In nucleotides, the CDR3 is TGCGCCAGCAGCCAAGTGCTAAGACAGGGTTTGAGCAATCAGCCCCAGCATTTT.

This clonotype was picked up many times. The chain employs TRBV6-1 and TRBJ1-5, with 7 bases fitting TRBD1. The CDR3 covers 14 residues. The junction had 8 bases not matched to a gene; V was cut back by 6 bases and J by 6 bases. CDR1 and CDR2 from the germline V gene are MNHNS and SASEGT. In nucleotides, the CDR3 is TGTGCCAGCAGCCGACAGGGTAAGGGTCAGCCCCAGCATTTT. Its protein is CASSRQGKGQPQHF.

The chain uses TRBV7-2 and TRBJ2-2, with a possible D match to TRBD2 (5 bases). V gave up 1 base and J gave up 3 bases, with 12 bases separating them. The germline gives CDR1 SGHTA, CDR2 FQGNSA. This CDR3 has 16 residues. The chain's CDR3 is CASSLGRVADTGELFF. The CDR3 DNA sequence: TGTGCCAGCAGCTTAGGGCGGGTAGCTGACACCGGGGAGCTGTTTTTT.

This clonotype was seen repeatedly, ten times or more. The chain employs TRBV7-9 and TRBJ1-2; the D is unclear. V lost 2 bases to trimming and J lost 5 bases, with 6 bases between them. Germline CDR1 is SEHNR and CDR2 is FQNEAQ (reference sequence). This CDR3 is 12 amino acids long. CDR3 protein: CASSLQQYGYTF. The CDR3 nucleotides read TGTGCCAGCAGCTTACAGCAATATGGCTACACCTTC.

Ten or more counts support this clonotype. V is TRBV27 and J is TRBJ2-7, with 7 bases fitting TRBD1. Per the germline V gene, CDR1 is MNHEY and CDR2 is SMNVEV (reference sequence). V dropped 3 bases and J dropped 0; count of bases not matched to a gene: 5. The CDR3 is made up of 15 amino acids. The CDR3 loop reads CASSFAAGGSYEQYF. The CDR3 region has the DNA TGTGCCAGCAGTTTCGCGGCAGGGGGCTCCTACGAGCAGTACTTC.

About this clonotype itself: This may be a read error: a much more frequent sequence differs by one nucleotide. For the CDR3, the DNA is TGTGCCACCAGCAGAGTCCAGGACCAGAGCTTCGAGCAGTACTTC. Residues: CATSRVQDQSFEQYF. This sequence joins TRBV15 and TRBJ2-7; D not resolved. CDR1 and CDR2 (germline): LNHNV, YYDKDF (reference sequence). The CDR3 has 15 amino acids. V shed 1 base and J shed 6 bases, with 16 bases lying between them.

This clonotype showed up just a few times. This chain joins TRBV11-2 and TRBJ1-4, with 7 bases matching TRBD1. CDR3 length: 14 residues. The V and J ends lost 5 bases and 8 bases, in that order; junction bases with no gene match: 8. Germline CDR1 and CDR2: SGHAT and FQNNGV. The CDR3 sequence is CASSPGQAQEKLFF. For the CDR3, the DNA is TGTGCCAGCAGCCCTGGACAGGCTCAAGAAAAACTGTTTTTT.

This clonotype came up many times. The chain employs TRBV20-1 and TRBJ2-3; the D is unclear. There are 12 residues in the CDR3. Germline CDR1 and CDR2: DFQATT and SNEGSKA (reference sequence). The V end was cut by 3 bases, the J end by 5 bases, with 9 bases between. CDR3 sequence reads: CSARGWEDTQYF. DNA for the CDR3: TGCAGTGCTAGGGGGTGGGAAGATACGCAGTATTTT.

This clonotype was observed at least ten times. The chain has TRBV4-1 and TRBJ1-6, with a weak D call TRBD1 (5 bases). Between the trimmed V and J ends, which lost 0 bases and 9 bases, there was a span of 9 bases. Germline values: CDR1 MGHRA, CDR2 YSYEKL. The CDR3 contains 14 residues. Written as DNA, the CDR3 is TGCGCCAGCAGCCAAGAGTCAGGGCCTTCACCCCTCCACTTT. Its translation is CASSQESGPSPLHF.